This T cell receptor beta chain originates from a study of cytomegalovirus exposure and HLA in healthy donors. Study-wide context: Early on, a data release was issued that held about 85 million unique TCRs from HLA-typed donors. Whole-study findings and limits: Researchers catalogued approximately 170 TCR beta chains as cytomegalovirus-associated.

Vbeta (60) and Jbeta (13) primers were used in the PCR. The repertoire was sequenced with immunoSEQ multiplex PCR; TCRdb's copy has only in-frame clones and lacks some. This table holds 200,000 or so clones. As for this clone: Its antigen is unidentified.

The CDR3 extends over 15 amino acids. Germline V CDR1 and CDR2: SGHVS, FNYEAQ. V usage is TRBV7-6 and J usage is TRBJ2-5; TRBD1 aligns across 9 bases. The J call may be in error: the DNA end matches TRBJ2-7 better. The sample taken for sequencing was PBMCs. This TCR derives from a boy between 5 and 17 years old in good health and CMV-seronegative. CDR3 DNA sequence: TGTGCCAGCAGCCTCTCCGGGACAGGGCTCTACGAGCAGTACTTC. Translating gives CASSLSGTGLYEQYF.